The rows below give T cell receptor beta chains drawn from one sample of a study of cytomegalovirus exposure and HLA in healthy donors. The protocol was immunoSEQ multiplex PCR, while the TCRdb copy is restricted to in-frame clones and leaves out a portion. In the table there are 210,000 or so clones, about 85% of which are singletons. The sequenced sample was PBMCs. Receptors originate from a girl aged 2-15 years in good health and CMV-seronegative. The CDR3 runs from the conserved cysteine through the conserved F or W. Each record gives: D gene, V gene, J gene, clone size, CDR3 DNA, CDR3 protein. A D gene is named only where the DNA matches it firmly. Clone size is given for some rows only: seen once, a few or many times, or a class if the clone is expanded.

NA	TRBV5-1	TRBJ1-1	NA	TGCGCCAGCAGCGGGGGGACGGTTAACACTGAAGCTTTCTTT	CASSGGTVNTEAFF
TRBD1	TRBV5-4	TRBJ2-3	NA	TGTGCCAGCAGCTCGGACAGGGTCACAGATACGCAGTATTTT	CASSSDRVTDTQYF
TRBD2	TRBV6-1	TRBJ2-2	NA	TGTGCCTTACGACTAGCGGGAGAGGCCGGGGAGCTGTTTTTT	CALRLAGEAGELFF
TRBD1	TRBV13	TRBJ2-1	NA	TGTGCCAGCAGCCGAAGGGGGCCCAATGAGCAGTTCTTC	CASSRRGPNEQFF
TRBD1	TRBV5-1	TRBJ2-7	once	TGCGCCAGCAGCCTAACAGGGACAGGGGGACATAACGAGCAGTACTTC	CASSLTGTGGHNEQYF
TRBD1	TRBV15	TRBJ1-6	NA	TGTGCCACCAGCGTGGGAAAGGGACAGGGACCTTCACCCCTCCACTTT	CATSVGKGQGPSPLHF
TRBD1	TRBV19	TRBJ2-7	NA	TGTGCCAGTAGTATAGGACAGGGGGACTACGAGCAGTACTTC	CASSIGQGDYEQYF
NA	TRBV5-4	TRBJ1-1	NA	TGTGCCAGCAGCAGGGACAAGAGAAACACTGAAGCTTTCTTT	CASSRDKRNTEAFF
TRBD1	TRBV18	TRBJ2-1	NA	TGTGCCAGCTCCCACACCGCCGGGACAGGGACTTCCAATGAGCAGTTCTTC	CASSHTAGTGTSNEQFF
TRBD1	TRBV2	TRBJ2-7	once	TGTGCCAGCAGTGTACAGGGGGCTGTGGACGAGCAGTACTTC	CASSVQGAVDEQYF
NA	TRBV28	TRBJ1-5	NA	TGTGCCAGCAGCCCCTACCAGGGGCGGCAGCCCCAGCATTTT	CASSPYQGRQPQHF
TRBD2	TRBV7-7	TRBJ2-4	few	TGTGCCAGCAGCTTCGGACTAGCGGGGGGGGCCAAAAACATTCAGTACTTC	CASSFGLAGGAKNIQYF
NA	TRBV5-6	TRBJ1-4	few	TGTGCCAGCAGCTTGGACATTGAAGAAAAACTGTTTTTT	CASSLDIEEKLFF
TRBD2	TRBV5-6	TRBJ2-7	NA	TGTGCCAGCAGCTTGAGAGGACTAGCCTCCTACGAGCAGTACTTC	CASSLRGLASYEQYF
TRBD1	TRBV7-8	TRBJ2-7	NA	TGTGCCAGCAGCCCATGGGGACAGGGGGCCTACGAGCAGTACTTC	CASSPWGQGAYEQYF